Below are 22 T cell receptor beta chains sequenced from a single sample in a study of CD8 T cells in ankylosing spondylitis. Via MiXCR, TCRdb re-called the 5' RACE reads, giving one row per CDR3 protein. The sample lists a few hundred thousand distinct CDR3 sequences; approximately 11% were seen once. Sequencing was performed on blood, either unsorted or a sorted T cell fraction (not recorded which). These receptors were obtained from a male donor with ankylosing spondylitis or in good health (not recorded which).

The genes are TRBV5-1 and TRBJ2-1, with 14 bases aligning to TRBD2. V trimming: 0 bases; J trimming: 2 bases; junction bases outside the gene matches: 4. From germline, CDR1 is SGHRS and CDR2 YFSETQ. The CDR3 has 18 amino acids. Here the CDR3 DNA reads TGCGCCAGCAGCTTGGGACCGGGACTAGCGGGAGCCTACAATGAGCAGTTCTTC. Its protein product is CASSLGPGLAGAYNEQFF.

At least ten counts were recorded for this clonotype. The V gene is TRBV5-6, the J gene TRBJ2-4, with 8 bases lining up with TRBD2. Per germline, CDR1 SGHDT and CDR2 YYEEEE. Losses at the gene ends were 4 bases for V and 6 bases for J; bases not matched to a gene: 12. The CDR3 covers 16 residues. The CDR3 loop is CASSRSGREDSNIQYF. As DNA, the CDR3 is TGTGCCAGCAGCCGGTCGGGGCGGGAGGATTCAAACATTCAGTACTTC.

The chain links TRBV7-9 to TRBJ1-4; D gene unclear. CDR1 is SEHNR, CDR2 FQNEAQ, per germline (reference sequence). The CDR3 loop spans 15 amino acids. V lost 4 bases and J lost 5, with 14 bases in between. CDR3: CASSSRLNRNEKLFF. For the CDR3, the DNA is TGTGCCAGCAGCTCCCGGCTTAACCGGAATGAAAAACTGTTTTTT.

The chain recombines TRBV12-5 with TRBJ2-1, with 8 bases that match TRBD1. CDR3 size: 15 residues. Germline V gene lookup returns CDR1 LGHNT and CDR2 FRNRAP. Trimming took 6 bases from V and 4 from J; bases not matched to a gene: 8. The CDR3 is CASGLPQGAYNEQFF. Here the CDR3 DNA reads TGTGCTAGTGGCCTTCCGCAGGGGGCGTACAATGAGCAGTTCTTC. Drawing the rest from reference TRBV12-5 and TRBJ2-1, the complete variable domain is DARVTQTPRHKVTEMGQEVTMRCQPILGHNTVFWYRQTMMQGLELLAYFRNRAPLDDSGMPKDRFSAEMPDATLATLKIQPSEPRDSAVYFCASGLPQGAYNEQFFGPGTRLTVL.

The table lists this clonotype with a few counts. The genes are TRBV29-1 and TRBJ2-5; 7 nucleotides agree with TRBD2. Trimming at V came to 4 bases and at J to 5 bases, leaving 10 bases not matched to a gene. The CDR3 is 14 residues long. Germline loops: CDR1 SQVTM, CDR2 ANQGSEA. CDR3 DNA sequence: TGCAGCGTTGGGGTTGGGGGGGATGGCGAGACCCAGTACTTC. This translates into CSVGVGGDGETQYF.

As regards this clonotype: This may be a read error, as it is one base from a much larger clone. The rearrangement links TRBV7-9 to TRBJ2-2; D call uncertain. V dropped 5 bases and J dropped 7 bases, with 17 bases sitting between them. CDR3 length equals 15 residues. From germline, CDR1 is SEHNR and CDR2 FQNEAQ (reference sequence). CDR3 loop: CASSPWTDSGGELFF. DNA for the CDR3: TGTGCCAGCAGCCCCTGGACGGATTCAGGCGGGGAGCTGTTTTTT. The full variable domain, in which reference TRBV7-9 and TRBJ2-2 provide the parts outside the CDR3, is DTGVSQNPRHKITKRGQNVTFRCDPISEHNRLYWYRQTLGQGPEFLTYFQNEAQLEKSRLLSDRFSAERPKGSFSTLEIQRTEQGDSAMYLCASSPWTDSGGELFFGEGSRLTVL.

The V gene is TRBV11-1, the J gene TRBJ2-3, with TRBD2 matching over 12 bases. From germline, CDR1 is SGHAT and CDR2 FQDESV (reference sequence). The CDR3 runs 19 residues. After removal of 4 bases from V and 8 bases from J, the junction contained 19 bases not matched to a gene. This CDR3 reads CASSSQISQGLAGIGTQYF. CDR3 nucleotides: TGTGCCAGCAGCTCCCAGATAAGCCAAGGACTAGCGGGGATAGGTACGCAGTATTTT.

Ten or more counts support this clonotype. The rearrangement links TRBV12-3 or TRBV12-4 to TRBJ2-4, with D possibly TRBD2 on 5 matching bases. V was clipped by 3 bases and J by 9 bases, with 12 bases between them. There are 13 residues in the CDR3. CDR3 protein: CASSFNTRGIQYF. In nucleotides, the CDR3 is TGTGCCAGCAGTTTTAATACCCGGGGCATTCAGTACTTC.

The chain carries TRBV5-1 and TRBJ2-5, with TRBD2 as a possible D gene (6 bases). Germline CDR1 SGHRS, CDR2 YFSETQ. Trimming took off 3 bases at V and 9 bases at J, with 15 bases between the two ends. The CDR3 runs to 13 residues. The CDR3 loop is CASSWGLKEAQYF. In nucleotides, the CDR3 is TGCGCCAGCAGCTGGGGACTGAAGGAGGCCCAGTACTTC.

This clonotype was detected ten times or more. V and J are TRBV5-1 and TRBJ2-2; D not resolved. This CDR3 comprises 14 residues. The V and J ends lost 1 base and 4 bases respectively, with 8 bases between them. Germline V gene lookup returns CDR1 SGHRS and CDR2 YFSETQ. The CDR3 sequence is CASSLNTVTGELFF. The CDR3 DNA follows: TGCGCCAGCAGCTTGAATACGGTCACCGGGGAGCTGTTTTTT.

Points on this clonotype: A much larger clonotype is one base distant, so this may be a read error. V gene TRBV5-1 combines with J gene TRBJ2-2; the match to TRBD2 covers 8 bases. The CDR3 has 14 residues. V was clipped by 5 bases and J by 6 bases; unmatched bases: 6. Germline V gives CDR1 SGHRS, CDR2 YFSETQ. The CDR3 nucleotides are TGCGCCAGCAGGGGACTAGATAACGCCGGGGAGCTGTTTTTT. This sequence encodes CASRGLDNAGELFF.

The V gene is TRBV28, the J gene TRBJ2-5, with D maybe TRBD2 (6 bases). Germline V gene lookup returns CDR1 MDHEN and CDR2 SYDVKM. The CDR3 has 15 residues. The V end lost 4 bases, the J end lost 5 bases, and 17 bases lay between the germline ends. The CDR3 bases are TGTGCCAGCAGTTCTCTAGCGCCTCAGGCGGAGACCCAGTACTTC. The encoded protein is CASSSLAPQAETQYF.

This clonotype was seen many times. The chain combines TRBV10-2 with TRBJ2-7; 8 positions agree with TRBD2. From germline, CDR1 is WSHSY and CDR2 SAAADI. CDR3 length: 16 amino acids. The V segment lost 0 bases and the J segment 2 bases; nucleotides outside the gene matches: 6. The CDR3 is CASSESQLAETYEQYF. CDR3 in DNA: TGCGCCAGCAGTGAGTCGCAACTAGCGGAGACCTACGAGCAGTACTTC.

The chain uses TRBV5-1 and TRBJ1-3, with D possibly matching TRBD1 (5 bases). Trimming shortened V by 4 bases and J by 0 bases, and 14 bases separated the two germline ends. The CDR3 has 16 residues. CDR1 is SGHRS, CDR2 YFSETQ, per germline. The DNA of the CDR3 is TGCGCCAGCAGCAGGGATGAGGGGAGCTCTGGAAACACCATATATTTT. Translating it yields CASSRDEGSSGNTIYF. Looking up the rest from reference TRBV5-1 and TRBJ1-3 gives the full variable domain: KAGVTQTPRYLIKTRGQQVTLSCSPISGHRSVSWYQQTPGQGLQFLFEYFSETQRNKGNFPGRFSGRQFSNSRSEMNVSTLELGDSALYLCASSRDEGSSGNTIYFGEGSWLTVV.

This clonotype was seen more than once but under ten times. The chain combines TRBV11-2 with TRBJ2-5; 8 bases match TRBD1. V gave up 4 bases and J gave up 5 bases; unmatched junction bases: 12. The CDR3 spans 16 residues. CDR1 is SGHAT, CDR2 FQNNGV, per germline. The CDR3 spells CASSSSFTGGTETQYF. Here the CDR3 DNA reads TGTGCCAGCAGCTCGTCCTTCACAGGGGGGACTGAGACCCAGTACTTC.

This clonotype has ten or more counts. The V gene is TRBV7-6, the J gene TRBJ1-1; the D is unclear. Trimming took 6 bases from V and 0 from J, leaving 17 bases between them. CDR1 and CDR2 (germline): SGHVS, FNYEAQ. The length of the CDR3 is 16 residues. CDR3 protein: CASSPLAGGMNTEAFF. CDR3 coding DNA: TGTGCCAGCAGTCCCTTGGCAGGCGGTATGAACACTGAAGCTTTCTTT.

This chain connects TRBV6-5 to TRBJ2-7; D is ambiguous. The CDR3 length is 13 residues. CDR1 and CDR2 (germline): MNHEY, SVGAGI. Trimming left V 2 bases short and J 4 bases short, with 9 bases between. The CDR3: CASSYGVGYEQYF. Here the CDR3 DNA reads TGTGCCAGCAGTTACGGGGTAGGGTACGAGCAGTACTTC.

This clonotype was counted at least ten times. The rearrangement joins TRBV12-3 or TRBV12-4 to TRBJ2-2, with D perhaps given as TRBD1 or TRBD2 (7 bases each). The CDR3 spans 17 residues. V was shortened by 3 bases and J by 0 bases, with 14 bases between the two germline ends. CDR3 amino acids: CASSFRGGTANTGELFF. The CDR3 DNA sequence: TGTGCCAGCAGTTTTAGGGGAGGGACAGCGAACACCGGGGAGCTGTTTTTT.

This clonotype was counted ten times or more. CDR3 DNA: TGTGCCAGCAGCCAAGCCCCCCGGGGGGGCTCCTACGAGCAGTACTTC. It translates to CASSQAPRGGSYEQYF. This sequence joins TRBV4-2 and TRBJ2-7; 8 bases match TRBD2. The germline gives CDR1 LGHNA, CDR2 YNFKEQ. CDR3 length: 16 amino acids. Losses at the gene ends were 1 base for V and 0 bases for J; bases not matched to a gene: 5.

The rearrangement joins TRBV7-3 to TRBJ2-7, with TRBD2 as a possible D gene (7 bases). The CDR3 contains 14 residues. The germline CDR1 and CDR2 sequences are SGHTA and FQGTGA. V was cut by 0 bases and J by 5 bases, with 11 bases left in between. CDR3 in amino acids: CASSLTGGRDEQYF. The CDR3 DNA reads TGTGCCAGCAGCTTAACCGGGGGGCGAGACGAGCAGTACTTC.

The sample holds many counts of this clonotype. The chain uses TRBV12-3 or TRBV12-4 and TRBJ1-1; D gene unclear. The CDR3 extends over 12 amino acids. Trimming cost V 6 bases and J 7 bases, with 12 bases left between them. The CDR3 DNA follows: TGTGCCAGCAGCCCGCTAGAAGGTGAAGCTTTCTTT. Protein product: CASSPLEGEAFF.

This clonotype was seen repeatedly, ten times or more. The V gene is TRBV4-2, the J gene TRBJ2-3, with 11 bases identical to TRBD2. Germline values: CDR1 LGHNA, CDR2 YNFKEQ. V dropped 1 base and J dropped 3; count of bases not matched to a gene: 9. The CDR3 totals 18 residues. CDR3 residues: CASSQGLAGGGDTDTQYF. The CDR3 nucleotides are TGTGCCAGCAGCCAAGGGCTAGCGGGAGGAGGAGATACAGATACGCAGTATTTT.